Presented here are 24 T cell receptor beta chains from one specimen sequenced in a study of cytomegalovirus exposure and HLA in healthy donors (dated by TCRdb to the late 2010s). The library came from the immunoSEQ multiplex PCR assay. A mixture of 60 forward primers for TCR Vbeta segments and 13 reverse primers for TCR Jbeta segments was used in the multiplex PCR. TCRdb provides this immuneACCESS table in a form limited to in-frame rearrangements. Some clones are lacking; in checked studies, under half of them reflect an unresolved V gene, and why the rest are absent is not known. Here the sample has roughly 260,000 clones; 84% occur a single time. The top ten clones comprise about 2% of the sample. The sample consisted of PBMCs. All receptors derive from a woman in her thirties or forties in good health and CMV-seropositive.

The chain joins TRBV10-3 to TRBJ2-1, with 12 bases aligning to TRBD2. Per germline, CDR1 ENHRY and CDR2 SYGVKD. Losses at the gene ends were 6 bases for V and 8 bases for J; bases not matched to a gene: 8. The CDR3 runs to 15 residues. The chain's CDR3 is CAIRKLAGGGDEQFF. The CDR3 coding sequence is TGTGCCATCAGGAAACTAGCGGGAGGAGGGGATGAGCAGTTCTTC.

This chain uses TRBV5-6 with TRBJ1-3; D remains unclear. The CDR3 totals 15 residues. Germline V CDR1 and CDR2: SGHDT, YYEEEE. With 1 base removed from V and 0 bases from J, the gap between germline ends came to 8 bases. The CDR3 nucleotides are TGTGCCAGCAGCTTGCGGTCCCTCTCTGGAAACACCATATATTTT. This sequence encodes CASSLRSLSGNTIYF.

The gene calls are TRBV15 and TRBJ1-5; 7 nucleotides agree with TRBD1. CDR1 and CDR2 (germline): LNHNV, YYDKDF (reference sequence). The CDR3 covers 15 residues. Trimming removed 0 bases from V and 6 bases from J; junction bases left unmatched: 5. The CDR3 loop is CATSRDRGGGQPQHF. The CDR3, as DNA: TGTGCCACCAGCAGAGACCGAGGGGGCGGTCAGCCCCAGCATTTT.

The V and J genes are TRBV6-6 and TRBJ2-2; 11 bases fit TRBD1. The germline gives CDR1 MNHNY, CDR2 SVGAGI (reference sequence). The V segment lost 7 bases and the J segment 3 bases; nucleotides outside the gene matches: 1. CDR3 size: 14 residues. The CDR3 loop is CASMGQGDTGELFF. The CDR3 DNA reads as TGTGCCAGCATGGGACAGGGGGACACCGGGGAGCTGTTTTTT.

A remark on this clone: Germline and junction disagree at one end, which may indicate a read error. V is TRBV14 and J is TRBJ2-5; 10 bases align to TRBD2. This CDR3 region has 16 residues. Germline CDR1 reads SGHDN; CDR2 reads FVKESK. CDR3 nucleotide sequence: TGTGTCAGCAGCCAGCGCAGCGGGAGGGCTGGAGAGACCCAGTACTTC. Protein: CVSSQRSGRAGETQYF.

The chain links TRBV7-9 to TRBJ2-4; 13 bases are a match to TRBD2. The CDR3 has 15 amino acids. Germline CDR1 and CDR2: SEHNR and FQNEAQ (reference sequence). Trimming removed 4 bases from V and 12 bases from J; junction bases left unmatched: 9. CDR3 residues: CASSYRTSGSGSQYF. In nucleotides, the CDR3 is TGTGCCAGCAGCTACCGGACTAGCGGGAGTGGTAGTCAGTACTTC.

In nucleotides, the CDR3 is TGTGCCAGCAGTTTAGGCGGACAGGGCCGGGAGACCCAGTACTTC. This sequence encodes CASSLGGQGRETQYF. The J gene is TRBJ2-5, the V gene TRBV28, with 8 bases fitting TRBD1. This CDR3 has 15 amino acids. The V segment lost 2 bases and the J segment 5 bases; nucleotides outside the gene matches: 7. Germline assignment: CDR1 MDHEN and CDR2 SYDVKM.

This sequence joins TRBV2 and TRBJ1-5; TRBD1 matches at 8 bases. The V segment lost 7 bases and the J segment 4 bases; nucleotides outside the gene matches: 9. This CDR3 has 15 residues. The V gene's germline CDR1 is SNHLY and CDR2 FYNNEI. The CDR3 loop reads CASTDRGAENQPQHF. The CDR3 nucleotides read TGTGCCAGCACCGACAGGGGCGCGGAGAATCAGCCCCAGCATTTT.

This clone appeared a few times. One end of the junction fails to match germline, which may point to a read error. Here the CDR3 reads CASSRVTGTGSVGANGLTF. The DNA for the CDR3 is TGTGCCAGCAGCCGAGTCACCGGGACAGGGAGTGTTGGGGCCAACGGCCTGACTTTC. This chain joins TRBV4-2 and TRBJ2-6; 9 positions match TRBD1. The CDR3 has 19 residues. CDR1 is LGHNA, CDR2 YNFKEQ, per germline.

V usage is TRBV7-9 and J usage is TRBJ2-2; 11 nucleotides match TRBD2. In germline, CDR1 is SEHNR, CDR2 FQNEAQ (reference sequence). CDR3 length: 17 residues. Trimming cost V 6 bases and J 7 bases; bases outside gene matches: 13. DNA for the CDR3: TGTGCCAGCAGTATGGCACTAGCGGGAGAACCGCACGGGGAGCTGTTTTTT. This translates into CASSMALAGEPHGELFF. Filled out from reference TRBV7-9 and TRBJ2-2, the complete variable domain reads DTGVSQNPRHKITKRGQNVTFRCDPISEHNRLYWYRQTLGQGPEFLTYFQNEAQLEKSRLLSDRFSAERPKGSFSTLEIQRTEQGDSAMYLCASSMALAGEPHGELFFGEGSRLTVL.

V is TRBV28 and J is TRBJ1-1; 7 positions match TRBD1. There are 15 residues in the CDR3. Per the germline V gene, CDR1 is MDHEN and CDR2 is SYDVKM. Trimming cost V 5 bases and J 0 bases; bases outside gene matches: 6. CDR3 sequence reads: CASSGSGQMNTEAFF. The CDR3 DNA follows: TGTGCCAGCAGTGGTTCGGGACAGATGAACACTGAAGCTTTCTTT.

A few counts support this clone. The V gene is TRBV25-1, the J gene TRBJ2-1; TRBD2 matches at 7 bases. Germline trimming cut 3 bases from V and 0 bases from J; bases unmatched to any gene: 2. Germline CDR1 reads MGHDK; CDR2 reads SYGVNS. This CDR3 is built from 15 residues. The CDR3 DNA follows: TGTGCCAGCAGTGACGGCGGGAGCTCCTACAATGAGCAGTTCTTC. This gives the protein CASSDGGSSYNEQFF.

The V call is TRBV14, the J call TRBJ1-1, with 9 bases lining up with TRBD1. Germline V gene lookup returns CDR1 SGHDN and CDR2 FVKESK. V was clipped by 1 base and J by 8 bases; unmatched bases: 11. This CDR3 contains 16 residues. The CDR3 loop is CASSQGRAGQGPEAFF. In nucleotides, the CDR3 is TGTGCCAGCAGCCAAGGGAGGGCGGGACAGGGCCCAGAAGCTTTCTTT.

The V gene is TRBV4-3, the J gene TRBJ2-3, with 7 bases identical to TRBD2. From germline, CDR1 is LGHNA and CDR2 YSLEER. CDR3 length equals 17 residues. Trimming took 4 bases from V and 0 from J; bases not matched to a gene: 10. CDR3 loop: CASSPRRAGASTDTQYF. In nucleotides, the CDR3 is TGCGCCAGCAGCCCAAGGAGGGCGGGAGCTAGCACAGATACGCAGTATTTT.

J is TRBJ2-1 and V is TRBV18; no reliable D call. V dropped 0 bases and J dropped 0 bases, with 12 bases sitting between them. The CDR3 has 17 amino acids. Germline V gives CDR1 KGHSH, CDR2 LQKENI. CDR3 bases: TGTGCCAGCTCACCACCGCAAGCACAGAGCTCCTACAATGAGCAGTTCTTC. This encodes CASSPPQAQSSYNEQFF.

This chain uses TRBV5-6 with TRBJ1-1; 7 nucleotides align to TRBD1. V shed 0 bases, J shed 1 base, and the junction held 3 bases outside the gene matches. CDR1 and CDR2 from the germline V gene are SGHDT and YYEEEE. This CDR3 comprises 15 residues. The DNA for the CDR3 is TGTGCCAGCAGCTTGGCAGGGGGGTGGAACACTGAAGCTTTCTTT. This translates into CASSLAGGWNTEAFF. The entire variable domain, with the rest obtained from reference TRBV5-6 and TRBJ1-1, is as follows: DAGVTQSPTHLIKTRGQQVTLRCSPKSGHDTVSWYQQALGQGPQFIFQYYEEEERQRGNFPDRFSGHQFPNYSSELNVNALLLGDSALYLCASSLAGGWNTEAFFGQGTRLTVV.

The CDR3 DNA follows: TGCGCCAGCAGCTTGGATCCCCTATATGGCTACACCTTC. It is translated as CASSLDPLYGYTF. The chain has TRBV5-1 and TRBJ1-2; unclear D gene. The CDR3 contains 13 residues. Trimming removed 0 bases at V and 5 bases at J, with 8 bases between. CDR1 SGHRS and CDR2 YFSETQ come from the germline V gene.

DNA of the CDR3: TGCGCCAGCAGCCAAGGACAGGGTTTTCATCAGCCCCAGCATTTT. Translating it yields CASSQGQGFHQPQHF. V usage is TRBV4-3 and J usage is TRBJ1-5; TRBD1 matches at 7 bases. The CDR3 extends over 15 amino acids. The ends lost 1 base at V and 5 bases at J; junction bases unmatched: 5. Germline CDR1 reads LGHNA; CDR2 reads YSLEER.

V gene TRBV7-2 combines with J gene TRBJ2-1; 7 bases are a match to TRBD2. Trimming removed 1 base from V and 5 bases from J; junction bases left unmatched: 5. The CDR3 has 15 amino acids. Germline V gives CDR1 SGHTA, CDR2 FQGNSA. The CDR3 loop is CASSLGAGVHNEQFF. Here the CDR3 DNA reads TGTGCCAGCAGCTTAGGCGCGGGAGTCCACAATGAGCAGTTCTTC.

The chain combines TRBV11-2 with TRBJ2-5, with a possible D match to TRBD1 (5 bases). This CDR3 has 16 residues. V dropped 0 bases and J dropped 1 base, with 12 bases sitting between them. Germline lookup yields CDR1 SGHAT and CDR2 FQNNGV. In nucleotides, the CDR3 is TGTGCCAGCAGCTTAGAAGGGGTTGGGGTCCAAGAGACCCAGTACTTC. This encodes CASSLEGVGVQETQYF.

The chain is built from TRBV7-3 and TRBJ2-1; TRBD2 matches 7 bases. This CDR3 is 17 amino acids long. Germline CDR1 SGHTA, CDR2 FQGTGA. V dropped 2 bases and J dropped 3; count of bases not matched to a gene: 10. In nucleotides, the CDR3 is TGTGCCAGCAGCTTATGGCTCGTGGGAGGGCACTACAATGAGCAGTTCTTC. It codes for CASSLWLVGGHYNEQFF.

The V call is TRBV6-1, the J call TRBJ1-4; TRBD1 matches at 7 bases. V trimming: 8 bases; J trimming: 4 bases; junction bases outside the gene matches: 7. The V gene's germline CDR1 is MNHNS and CDR2 SASEGT. This CDR3 has 14 residues. CDR3: CASGVGTDNEKLFF. The DNA of the CDR3 is TGTGCCAGCGGGGTAGGGACAGATAATGAAAAACTGTTTTTT.

This clone was seen only a few times. The chain has TRBV7-9 and TRBJ1-2; D might be TRBD1 (6 bases). Germline V gives CDR1 SEHNR, CDR2 FQNEAQ (reference sequence). This CDR3 has 16 amino acids. V was trimmed by 5 bases and J by 4 bases, leaving 20 bases between them. The CDR3 DNA is TGTGCCAGCAGCACTTCAGGGGCCCGGCAAATCTATGGCTACACCTTC. Translated, it gives CASSTSGARQIYGYTF.

The chain couples TRBV7-2 to TRBJ1-5; tentatively, D is TRBD1 (6 bases). The CDR3 contains 16 residues. Germline V gene sequence: CDR1 SGHTA, CDR2 FQGNSA. V was pared by 0 bases and J by 3 bases, with 12 bases between. For the CDR3, the DNA is TGTGCCAGCAGCTTAGCCCCCGGACAGCTCAATCAGCCCCAGCATTTT. Translating it yields CASSLAPGQLNQPQHF.